A selection of T cell receptor beta chains follows, all from one sample in a study of neoadjuvant anti-PD-1 for oral cavity cancer. TCRdb's table, derived via immunoSEQ multiplex PCR, lists solely in-frame clones and lacks some. The top ten clones hold around 4% of a sample with roughly 9,600 clones, under 70% of them seen once. The sequences come from PBMCs, collected after nivolumab (anti-PD-1) treatment. These receptors were collected from a person aged 35-79 years with oral cavity squamous cell carcinoma. Each CDR3 is given with its conserved first and last residue. The order of the fields is clone size, J gene, V gene, D gene, CDR3 DNA, CDR3 protein. A D gene is named only where the DNA matches it firmly. Only part of the rows carry a size: once, few, many, or a class if the clone is expanded.

size: -
J: TRBJ2-3
V: TRBV7-8
D: -
DNA: TGTGCCAGCAGCCTACTTAAAGAGCAGTATTTT
CDR3: CASSLLKEQYF

size: -
J: TRBJ1-6
V: TRBV2
D: -
DNA: TGTGCCAGCAGTGTAATAAGCTCCTATAATTCACCCCTCCACTTT
CDR3: CASSVISSYNSPLHF

size: few
J: TRBJ1-5
V: TRBV10-2
D: -
DNA: TGCGCCAGCAGTGACACTTATCAGCCCCAGCATTTT
CDR3: CASSDTYQPQHF

size: few
J: TRBJ2-4
V: TRBV5-6
D: -
DNA: TGTGCCAGCAGCTTGGGACCGCTCGGCAACATTCAGTACTTC
CDR3: CASSLGPLGNIQYF

size: -
J: TRBJ1-6
V: TRBV5-6
D: -
DNA: TGTGCCAGCAGCTTGGTAAGGAGCTCCTATAATTCACCCCTCCACTTT
CDR3: CASSLVRSSYNSPLHF

size: -
J: TRBJ1-6
V: TRBV11-2
D: -
DNA: TGTGCCAGCAGCTCCTCCTATAATTCACCCCTCCACTTT
CDR3: CASSSSYNSPLHF

size: -
J: TRBJ2-7
V: TRBV6-5
D: -
DNA: TGTGCCAGCAGTTTAGCGGCCCCCTCCTACGAGCAGTACTTC
CDR3: CASSLAAPSYEQYF

size: few
J: TRBJ2-7
V: TRBV5-4
D: -
DNA: TGTGCCAGCAGCTTATTTGAGGAGCAGTACTTC
CDR3: CASSLFEEQYF

size: -
J: TRBJ1-5
V: TRBV28
D: -
DNA: TGTGCCAGCAGACCCCTTGACAGGTTGGACCAGCCCCAGCATTTT
CDR3: CASRPLDRLDQPQHF

size: few
J: TRBJ1-1
V: TRBV19
D: -
DNA: TGTGCCAGTAGTATAGTACAGCGCGCCACGAACACTGAAGCTTTCTTT
CDR3: CASSIVQRATNTEAFF

size: -
J: TRBJ2-2
V: TRBV5-1
D: -
DNA: TGCGCCAGCAGCCCGGGACTCCCGAACACCGGGGAGCTGTTTTTT
CDR3: CASSPGLPNTGELFF

size: -
J: TRBJ2-1
V: TRBV11-3
D: -
DNA: TGTGCCAGCTCCAAGGGGGGGGCCTACAATGAGCAGTTCTTC
CDR3: CASSKGGAYNEQFF

size: -
J: TRBJ2-2
V: TRBV4-1
D: TRBD2
DNA: TGCGCCAGCAGCCAAGATGAACTAGCGGGAGTAGGGGGTAGGAACACCGGGGAGCTGTTTTTT
CDR3: CASSQDELAGVGGRNTGELFF

size: -
J: TRBJ2-7
V: TRBV20-1
D: -
DNA: TGCAGTGCTTTACAGGGCCACGAGCAGTACTTC
CDR3: CSALQGHEQYF

size: -
J: TRBJ2-2
V: TRBV4-1
D: TRBD2
DNA: TGCGCCAGCAGCCAGACGACTAGCGGGAGCTGGACCGGGGAGCTGTTTTTT
CDR3: CASSQTTSGSWTGELFF

size: -
J: TRBJ2-7
V: TRBV11-2
D: TRBD2
DNA: TGTGCCAGCAGCTTAGATAACGGAGCGGGAGGGGTTTTCGGGCAGTACTTC
CDR3: CASSLDNGAGGVFGQYF

size: -
J: TRBJ1-4
V: TRBV2
D: -
DNA: TGTGCCAGCAGGCCCAACCTGGGGGGGAATAATGAAAAACTGTTTTTT
CDR3: CASRPNLGGNNEKLFF

size: -
J: TRBJ1-1
V: TRBV6-1
D: -
DNA: TGTGCCAGCAGTGAAGCGGGGGGGGGATGGACTGAAGCTTTCTTT
CDR3: CASSEAGGGWTEAFF

size: few
J: TRBJ1-1
V: TRBV5-1
D: -
DNA: TGCGCCAGCAGCTTCGGGACGGCGAACACTGAAGCTTTCTTT
CDR3: CASSFGTANTEAFF

size: -
J: TRBJ1-1
V: TRBV27
D: -
DNA: TGTGCCAGCGGTACAGGGATGAACACTGAAGCTTTCTTT
CDR3: CASGTGMNTEAFF